This TCR beta chain was profiled in a study of CD8 T cells in ankylosing spondylitis. Notes on the study in general: Peripheral blood held disease-linked clones only at relatively low frequency, and these were CD8+. Previously reported in reactive arthritis synovial fluid and blood were some of the motif variants.

In TCRdb, the 5' RACE reads were re-called with MiXCR into one record per CDR3 protein. Among 130,000 or so distinct CDR3 sequences listed, roughly an eighth were seen once. The CDR3 is 19 residues long. Germline lookup yields CDR1 MGHRA and CDR2 YSYEKL. J lost 7 bases, V lost 4 bases, and 17 bases had no gene match. This clonotype was observed at least ten times. Its matching antigen is unknown. This receptor was identified in a female donor with ankylosing spondylitis or in good health (not recorded which). The sample was blood, either unsorted or a sorted T cell fraction (not recorded which). The chain links TRBV4-1 to TRBJ2-2; 11 nucleotides align to TRBD1. CDR3 nucleotides: TGCGCCAGCAGCCCAATTGGGTTACGAGGACAGGGGGCGGGCGGGGAGCTGTTTTTT. This translates into CASSPIGLRGQGAGGELFF.